A selection of T cell receptor beta chains follows, all from one sample in a study of shared clonotypes between healthy human individuals. Clones were sequenced by immunoSEQ multiplex PCR, and TCRdb holds only the in-frame ones, with some missing. The sample records approximately 620,000 clones, more than 95% being singletons. Material: naive CD4+ T cells sorted from blood. These receptors were collected from a woman aged 30 to 39 in good health. The CDR3 runs from the conserved cysteine through the conserved F or W. The D gene is left open where the match is weak. A clone size is listed for some rows: how often the clone was seen (once, few, many), or a class if it is expanded.

V	D	size	J	CDR3	DNA
TRBV14	-	-	TRBJ2-7	CASSQGPYYEQYF	TGTGCCAGCAGCCAGGGACCGTACTACGAGCAGTACTTC
TRBV27	TRBD1	-	TRBJ1-1	CASRVRQGAHTEAFF	TGTGCCAGCAGAGTACGACAGGGGGCGCACACTGAAGCTTTCTTT
TRBV20-1	-	-	TRBJ2-1	CSVRVNEQFF	TGCAGTGTGCGCGTCAATGAGCAGTTCTTC
TRBV19	-	-	TRBJ1-5	CATDGGTAQPQHF	TGTGCCACCGACGGGGGGACGGCTCAGCCCCAGCATTTT
TRBV19	-	-	TRBJ2-7	CASSQQGMDEQYF	TGTGCCAGTAGCCAACAGGGAATGGACGAGCAGTACTTC
TRBV28	-	-	TRBJ2-4	CASTQERAWANIQYF	TGTGCCAGCACCCAAGAGCGGGCTTGGGCAAACATTCAGTACTTC
TRBV7-9	-	-	TRBJ1-2	CASSFPGYGYTF	TGTGCCAGCAGCTTCCCAGGGTACGGCTACACCTTC
TRBV5-1	-	-	TRBJ1-2	CASSLEQTNYGYTF	TGCGCCAGCAGCTTGGAACAGACTAACTATGGCTACACCTTC
TRBV19	-	-	TRBJ1-5	CASSVDTNSNQPQHF	TGTGCCAGTAGTGTGGACACTAATAGCAATCAGCCCCAGCATTTT
TRBV11-2	-	once	TRBJ2-1	CASSRDVWQFF	TGTGCCAGCAGCCGGGACGTATGGCAGTTCTTC
TRBV19	TRBD2	once	TRBJ2-1	CASSMRAAGGEQFF	TGTGCCAGTAGTATGAGGGCAGCGGGGGGAGAGCAGTTCTTC
TRBV2	-	-	TRBJ2-7	CASSESRTIIF	TGTGCCAGCAGTGAGTCTCGGACCATCATATTC
TRBV5-5	-	-	TRBJ1-4	CASFSHGAGEKLFF	TGTGCCAGCTTCTCCCACGGGGCAGGTGAAAAACTGTTTTTT
TRBV2	-	-	TRBJ1-1	CASPRGELNTEAFF	TGTGCCTCCCCCCGAGGAGAACTGAACACTGAAGCTTTCTTT
TRBV5-4	TRBD2	once	TRBJ2-1	CASSLVSWGTSGTNEQFF	TGTGCCAGCAGCTTGGTTAGCTGGGGGACTAGCGGGACTAATGAGCAGTTCTTC
TRBV6-1	TRBD1	-	TRBJ1-6	CASSAGDRVSETLHF	TGTGCCAGCAGTGCAGGGGACAGGGTCAGCGAAACCCTCCACTTT
TRBV30	-	once	TRBJ1-4	CAWSEGINEKLFF	TGTGCCTGGAGTGAAGGGATTAATGAAAAACTGTTTTTT
TRBV4-2	-	-	TRBJ1-1	CASSQDGSISTEAFF	TGTGCCAGCAGCCAAGACGGGAGTATTAGCACTGAAGCTTTCTTT
TRBV15	-	-	TRBJ2-1	CATSRDVGPNNEQFF	TGTGCCACCAGCAGAGATGTGGGGCCCAACAATGAGCAGTTCTTC
TRBV18	-	-	TRBJ1-2	CASSPDRTHGYTF	TGTGCCAGCTCACCAGACAGGACCCATGGCTACACCTTC
TRBV6-6	-	-	TRBJ2-1	CASSLSPQGNEQFF	TGTGCCAGCAGTTTATCCCCCCAGGGCAATGAGCAGTTCTTC
TRBV27	TRBD1	-	TRBJ1-4	CASSIWTGGQNEKLFF	TGTGCCAGCAGTATATGGACAGGGGGCCAAAATGAAAAACTGTTTTTT
TRBV5-5	-	-	TRBJ2-7	CASSWDNPSYEQYF	TGTGCCAGCAGTTGGGACAACCCCTCCTACGAGCAGTACTTC
TRBV18	-	-	TRBJ2-7	CASSKRETGTAYEQYF	TGTGCCAGCTCAAAGCGGGAGACGGGGACAGCCTACGAGCAGTACTTC
TRBV7-9	-	-	TRBJ2-5	CASQEYQETQYF	TGTGCCAGTCAGGAGTACCAAGAGACCCAGTACTTC
TRBV13	-	-	TRBJ2-3	CASSPGQGIDTQYF	TGTGCCAGCAGCCCAGGGCAGGGTATAGATACGCAGTATTTT
TRBV15	-	-	TRBJ2-7	CATSPSRNSYEQYF	TGTGCCACCAGCCCTAGTCGGAACTCCTACGAGCAGTACTTC
TRBV7-6	-	few	TRBJ1-5	CASSLTNPTF	TGTGCCAGCAGCTTAACAAACCCTACATTT
TRBV28	-	-	TRBJ1-5	CASSPGHHISGNQPQHF	TGTGCCAGCAGTCCGGGACACCATATTAGCGGCAATCAGCCCCAGCATTTT
TRBV28	TRBD1	-	TRBJ1-2	CASSTTAQQGSYGYTF	TGTGCCAGCAGTACCACCGCCCAACAGGGGAGCTATGGCTACACCTTC
TRBV28	TRBD1	-	TRBJ1-2	CASSERQGLNGYTF	TGTGCCAGCAGCGAAAGACAGGGTCTAAATGGCTACACCTTC
TRBV28	TRBD1	-	TRBJ1-5	CASSRRQGAWGNQPQHF	TGTGCCAGCAGTCGGAGGCAGGGGGCGTGGGGCAATCAGCCCCAGCATTTT
TRBV19	-	-	TRBJ2-2	CASRYSPNTGELFF	TGTGCCAGTAGGTACTCCCCGAACACCGGGGAGCTGTTTTTT
TRBV28	-	-	TRBJ1-5	CASRGNSNQPQHF	TGTGCCAGCAGGGGGAATAGCAATCAGCCCCAGCATTTT
TRBV6-1	TRBD1	once	TRBJ2-7	CASSGETGIEQYF	TGTGCCAGCAGTGGGGAGACAGGGATCGAGCAGTACTTC
TRBV4-2	TRBD2	-	TRBJ2-5	CASSQELAGGGETQYF	TGTGCCAGCAGCCAAGAACTAGCGGGAGGCGGAGAGACCCAGTACTTC
TRBV28	-	-	TRBJ2-3	CASSSPDLLHDGLTSTDTQYF	TGTGCCAGCAGTTCCCCCGACCTGTTACACGACGGACTTACTAGCACAGATACGCAGTATTTT
TRBV19	-	-	TRBJ1-5	CASSKGPVRRQPQHF	TGTGCCAGTAGTAAGGGGCCAGTTAGACGCCAGCCCCAGCATTTT
TRBV5-1	-	-	TRBJ1-2	CASSLGAYGYTF	TGCGCCAGCAGCCTGGGCGCGTATGGCTACACCTTC
TRBV5-7	-	-	TRBJ1-5	CASRKGRSNQPQHF	TGTGCCAGCAGAAAGGGGAGAAGCAATCAGCCCCAGCATTTT
TRBV5-6	TRBD1	-	TRBJ2-7	CASSFPTGTGAYEQYF	TGTGCCAGCAGCTTCCCGACCGGGACAGGGGCCTACGAGCAGTACTTC
TRBV2	-	-	TRBJ1-3	CASSERGPLDSGNTIYF	TGTGCCAGCAGTGAGCGGGGACCATTGGACTCTGGAAACACCATATATTTT
TRBV7-9	-	-	TRBJ2-2	CASSGGSTTGELFF	TGTGCCAGCAGTGGAGGGAGCACCACCGGGGAGCTGTTTTTT
TRBV6-5	TRBD1	-	TRBJ2-7	CASSRLQGALDEQYF	TGTGCCAGCAGCAGATTACAGGGGGCGTTAGACGAGCAGTACTTC
TRBV9	-	-	TRBJ2-4	CASSAEGAKNIQYF	TGTGCCAGCAGTGCGGAGGGAGCCAAAAACATTCAGTACTTC
TRBV7-2	-	-	TRBJ2-7	CASSLEGVGGSYEQYF	TGTGCCAGCAGCTTAGAAGGGGTCGGCGGCTCCTACGAGCAGTACTTC
TRBV27	-	-	TRBJ1-6	CASSLSASYNSPLHF	TGTGCCAGCAGTTTATCGGCTTCCTATAATTCACCCCTCCACTTT
TRBV7-2	-	-	TRBJ1-3	CASSLSWSSGNTIYF	TGTGCCAGCAGCTTATCATGGAGCTCTGGAAACACCATATATTTT
TRBV5-1	-	-	TRBJ2-2	CASSSASSFTGELFF	TGCGCCAGCAGCTCCGCTAGCAGCTTTACGGGGGAGCTGTTTTTT